The source of this T cell receptor (beta chain) is a study of blood T cell repertoires in COVID-19. Overall study: In each case, the material was cDNA or gDNA derived from T cells, B-cell-depleted T cells, or PBMCs.

Deletions cut 0 bases from V and 4 bases from J, with 10 bases between. From germline, CDR1 is SGHRS and CDR2 YFSETQ. CDR3 size: 15 residues. The study assigned cohorts using participant-reported clinical history. This clone was seen a handful of times. Sequencing used immunoSEQ multiplex PCR; TCRdb keeps in-frame clones, though not all of them. The table has roughly 230,000 clones, roughly four fifths seen once. The V call is TRBV5-1, the J call TRBJ2-2; perhaps TRBD1 as D (5 bases). The source material was PBMCs or T cells enriched from blood (not recorded which). This clonotype was sampled from a man aged 45-65 years who had recovered from COVID-19. The CDR3 region is CASSLGQKPTGELFF. The CDR3 region has the DNA TGCGCCAGCAGCTTGGGACAGAAACCCACCGGGGAGCTGTTTTTT.